The next 3 T cell receptor beta chains were all read from a single sample in a study of human T cells and chemical hapten exposure. TCRdb processed the RACE reads anew with MiXCR; each CDR3 protein has one entry. The table has 75,000 to 95,000 distinct CDR3 sequences, about 10% seen once; the top ten hold about 3.7%. The sample's time point: patch test 1, 2 weeks after DPC sensitization. Treatment indicated: therapeutic diphenylcyclopropenone sensitization with weekly scalp DPC. Sample: whole blood, taken in connection with sensitization to the hapten diphenylcyclopropenone (DPC). The receptors come from a woman between 55 and 75 years old with alopecia areata. Some clones in this sample may be carry-over from other donors' samples.

This clonotype was seen only a few times. The gene calls are TRBV12-3 or TRBV12-4 and TRBJ1-1, with D perhaps matching TRBD1 (6 bases). The CDR3 spans 15 residues. V was trimmed by 6 bases and J by 4 bases, leaving 18 bases between them. The CDR3 nucleotides are TGTGCCAGCAGCGCGGACAGCCCGTCGATCACTGAAGCTTTCTTT. Its translation: CASSADSPSITEAFF.

This clonotype has a count of ten or more. V usage is TRBV3-1 and J usage is TRBJ2-5; maybe TRBD2 (6 bases). CDR3 length: 17 amino acids. Germline lookup yields CDR1 LGHDT and CDR2 YNNKEL (reference sequence). The V and J ends lost 4 bases and 4 bases respectively, with 22 bases between them. This chain's CDR3 is CASSPSQTQISGETQYF. CDR3 nucleotides: TGTGCCAGCAGCCCGTCCCAGACGCAGATTAGCGGAGAGACCCAGTACTTC.

The chain joins TRBV25-1 to TRBJ2-1; 12 bases align to TRBD2. With V trimmed by 4 bases and J by 8 bases, 6 bases remained unmatched. There are 15 residues in the CDR3. Per germline, CDR1 MGHDK and CDR2 SYGVNS. The CDR3 protein is CASSVLAGGPHEQFF. DNA of the CDR3: TGTGCCAGCAGTGTCCTAGCGGGGGGGCCCCATGAGCAGTTCTTC. Complete variable domain (other parts from reference TRBV25-1 and TRBJ2-1): EADIYQTPRYLVIGTGKKITLECSQTMGHDKMYWYQQDPGMELHLIHYSYGVNSTEKGDLSSESTVSRIRTEHFPLTLESARPSHTSQYLCASSVLAGGPHEQFFGPGTRLTVL.